A selection of T cell receptor beta chains follows, all from one sample in a study of blood T cell repertoires in COVID-19. Produced via immunoSEQ multiplex PCR; TCRdb's table is partial and in-frame only. The sample has some 250,000 clones, around 86% seen once. Sequencing was carried out using peripheral blood. All receptors come from a woman in her 70s with active or convalescent COVID-19. Both conserved end residues are part of each CDR3. D genes are given only for firm matches. Clone size is stated in some rows and not others, as once, few, many or a class when expanded.

V gene: TRBV27
D gene: .
J gene: TRBJ1-1
clone size: .
CDR3 DNA: TGTGCCAGCAGTGTATATCAGGGAGGGGGCACTGAAGCTTTCTTT
CDR3 protein: CASSVYQGGGTEAFF

V gene: TRBV24-1
D gene: .
J gene: TRBJ1-1
clone size: .
CDR3 DNA: TGTGCCACCAGTGACAGGGGTGTCGGGTACACTGAAGCTTTCTTT
CDR3 protein: CATSDRGVGYTEAFF

V gene: TRBV6-6
D gene: .
J gene: TRBJ2-1
clone size: .
CDR3 DNA: TGTGCCAGCAGCGTGGGGGCTGGAAATGAGCAGTTCTTC
CDR3 protein: CASSVGAGNEQFF

V gene: TRBV12-5
D gene: .
J gene: TRBJ2-3
clone size: .
CDR3 DNA: TGTGCTAGTGGTGATAGAGATACGCAGTATTTT
CDR3 protein: CASGDRDTQYF

V gene: TRBV3-1/TRBV3-2
D gene: TRBD1
J gene: TRBJ2-1
clone size: .
CDR3 DNA: TGTGCCACTAAATTCGGGACAGGGGGCTACAATGAGCAGTTCTTC
CDR3 protein: CATKFGTGGYNEQFF

V gene: TRBV10-1
D gene: TRBD2
J gene: TRBJ2-3
clone size: .
CDR3 DNA: TGCGCCAGTGGACTAGCGGGGGGTACGCAGTATTTT
CDR3 protein: CASGLAGGTQYF

V gene: TRBV5-5
D gene: .
J gene: TRBJ1-5
clone size: .
CDR3 DNA: TGTGCCAGCAGCTTGGGGTGGGGCGGGGAACAGCCCCAGCATTTT
CDR3 protein: CASSLGWGGEQPQHF

V gene: TRBV27
D gene: .
J gene: TRBJ1-5
clone size: .
CDR3 DNA: TGTGCCAGCAGTCCGCAGGGGAATCAGCCCCAGCATTTT
CDR3 protein: CASSPQGNQPQHF

V gene: TRBV9
D gene: .
J gene: TRBJ2-1
clone size: once
CDR3 DNA: TGTGCCAGCAGCGTAGGAACGGGGAGTCACAATGAGCAGTTCTTC
CDR3 protein: CASSVGTGSHNEQFF

V gene: TRBV3-1/TRBV3-2
D gene: .
J gene: TRBJ2-5
clone size: .
CDR3 DNA: TGTGCCAGCAGCCAGACGCGCCCGGGAGAGACCCAGTACTTC
CDR3 protein: CASSQTRPGETQYF

V gene: TRBV15
D gene: .
J gene: TRBJ2-6
clone size: .
CDR3 DNA: TGTGCCACCAGCAGGGCGTTGACAGCCGCTGGGGCCAACGTCCTGACTTTC
CDR3 protein: CATSRALTAAGANVLTF

V gene: TRBV19
D gene: .
J gene: TRBJ1-1
clone size: .
CDR3 DNA: TGTGCCAGTAGGAGGGGGGAGGGCACTGAAGCTTTCTTT
CDR3 protein: CASRRGEGTEAFF

V gene: TRBV29-1
D gene: .
J gene: TRBJ1-3
clone size: .
CDR3 DNA: TGCAGCGTTGAAGAGGTCCGGGACACCATATATTTT
CDR3 protein: CSVEEVRDTIYF

V gene: TRBV11-2
D gene: .
J gene: TRBJ1-6
clone size: .
CDR3 DNA: TGTGCCAGCAGCTTAGGGAGGGGAAGAAGGACCCTCCACTTT
CDR3 protein: CASSLGRGRRTLHF

V gene: TRBV12-3/TRBV12-4
D gene: .
J gene: TRBJ1-5
clone size: .
CDR3 DNA: TGTGCCAGCATCCAGGATAGCAATCAGCCCCAGCATTTT
CDR3 protein: CASIQDSNQPQHF

V gene: TRBV7-9
D gene: .
J gene: TRBJ2-7
clone size: .
CDR3 DNA: TGTGCCAGCAGCTTAAAGGGGGACGAGCAGTACTTC
CDR3 protein: CASSLKGDEQYF

V gene: TRBV5-5
D gene: .
J gene: TRBJ2-5
clone size: .
CDR3 DNA: TGTGCCAGCAGCCTCCGACAGAATCCGTACCAAGAGACCCAGTACTTC
CDR3 protein: CASSLRQNPYQETQYF

V gene: TRBV11-2
D gene: .
J gene: TRBJ1-1
clone size: .
CDR3 DNA: TGTGCCAGCAGCTTAGTGACAGGCGAAGCTTTCTTT
CDR3 protein: CASSLVTGEAFF

V gene: TRBV5-1
D gene: .
J gene: TRBJ1-6
clone size: .
CDR3 DNA: TGCGCCAGCAGCCTCCTACAGAGCTATAATTCACCCCTCCACTTT
CDR3 protein: CASSLLQSYNSPLHF

V gene: TRBV7-2
D gene: TRBD1
J gene: TRBJ2-3
clone size: .
CDR3 DNA: TGTGCCAGCGGACCACAGGGGGGTCCCACAGATACGCAGTATTTT
CDR3 protein: CASGPQGGPTDTQYF

V gene: TRBV2
D gene: .
J gene: TRBJ1-1
clone size: once
CDR3 DNA: TGTGCCAGCAGGAGGGAGTTGAACACTGAAGCTTTCTTT
CDR3 protein: CASRRELNTEAFF

V gene: TRBV4-3
D gene: TRBD2
J gene: TRBJ2-1
clone size: once
CDR3 DNA: TGCGCCAGCAGCCAAGGAGCGGGGGGACCTCCCTACAATGAGCAGTTCTTC
CDR3 protein: CASSQGAGGPPYNEQFF

V gene: TRBV6-5
D gene: TRBD1
J gene: TRBJ2-7
clone size: .
CDR3 DNA: TGTGCCAGCAGGACAGGGACAGCCACCTACGAGCAGTACTTC
CDR3 protein: CASRTGTATYEQYF

V gene: TRBV9
D gene: TRBD2
J gene: TRBJ2-5
clone size: .
CDR3 DNA: TGTGCCAGCAGCTCAGGACTAGCGGTAGAGACCCAGTACTTC
CDR3 protein: CASSSGLAVETQYF

V gene: TRBV20-1
D gene: .
J gene: TRBJ1-1
clone size: once
CDR3 DNA: TGCAGCGCGGGGAACACTGAAGCTTTCTTT
CDR3 protein: CSAGNTEAFF

V gene: TRBV19
D gene: TRBD2
J gene: TRBJ2-2
clone size: .
CDR3 DNA: TGTGCCAGTACCCCGATGCTAGCGGGTCCTCTTGGGGAGCTGTTTTTT
CDR3 protein: CASTPMLAGPLGELFF

V gene: TRBV11-2
D gene: .
J gene: TRBJ1-5
clone size: .
CDR3 DNA: TGTGCCAGCAGCTTCGGACTGGGAAGTTTCGGCAATCAGCCCCAGCATTTT
CDR3 protein: CASSFGLGSFGNQPQHF

V gene: TRBV11-2
D gene: .
J gene: TRBJ1-4
clone size: once
CDR3 DNA: TGTGCCAGCAGCTTGGGGAGAGAAAATGAAAAACTGTTTTTT
CDR3 protein: CASSLGRENEKLFF

V gene: TRBV10-2
D gene: .
J gene: TRBJ1-1
clone size: .
CDR3 DNA: TGCGCCAGCAGTGAGGGGGTGGGGAGCACGAACACTGAAGCTTTCTTT
CDR3 protein: CASSEGVGSTNTEAFF

V gene: TRBV5-6
D gene: .
J gene: TRBJ1-2
clone size: .
CDR3 DNA: TGTGCCAGCAGCTTGAAGCCCGGAGCTAACTACGGCTACACCTTC
CDR3 protein: CASSLKPGANYGYTF

V gene: TRBV9
D gene: .
J gene: TRBJ2-2
clone size: .
CDR3 DNA: TGTGCCAGCAGCGTAGACGGTACCGGGGAGCTGTTTTTT
CDR3 protein: CASSVDGTGELFF

V gene: TRBV25-1
D gene: .
J gene: TRBJ1-3
clone size: .
CDR3 DNA: TGTGCCAGCAAGGAGGGAGCTGGAAACACCATATATTTT
CDR3 protein: CASKEGAGNTIYF

V gene: TRBV5-4
D gene: .
J gene: TRBJ1-5
clone size: .
CDR3 DNA: TGTGCCAGCAGCTTGGGTACAGATAGCAATCAGCCCCAGCATTTT
CDR3 protein: CASSLGTDSNQPQHF

V gene: TRBV3-1/TRBV3-2
D gene: .
J gene: TRBJ1-4
clone size: .
CDR3 DNA: TGTGCCAGCAGGGAACAGGTCAATGAAAAACTGTTTTTT
CDR3 protein: CASREQVNEKLFF

V gene: TRBV11-1
D gene: .
J gene: TRBJ1-5
clone size: few
CDR3 DNA: TGTGCCAGCAGCGCGGGAGGGAACAGCAATCAGCCCCAGCATTTT
CDR3 protein: CASSAGGNSNQPQHF

V gene: TRBV6-5
D gene: .
J gene: TRBJ2-1
clone size: .
CDR3 DNA: TGTGCCAGCAGTTATTGGGAGAACAATGAGCAGTTCTTC
CDR3 protein: CASSYWENNEQFF

V gene: TRBV10-3
D gene: TRBD1
J gene: TRBJ1-1
clone size: .
CDR3 DNA: TGTGCCATCAGCCCCTCCACAGGGGGCAACGGGGATGCTTTCTTT
CDR3 protein: CAISPSTGGNGDAFF

V gene: TRBV6-2/TRBV6-3
D gene: TRBD2
J gene: TRBJ2-1
clone size: .
CDR3 DNA: TGTGCCAGCAGTAGCGTCGGGACTAGCGGGAGGAATGAGCAGTTCTTC
CDR3 protein: CASSSVGTSGRNEQFF

V gene: TRBV12-1
D gene: .
J gene: TRBJ2-1
clone size: .
CDR3 DNA: TGTGCCAGCAGTTCGCCCCGGGAGCAGTTCTTC
CDR3 protein: CASSSPREQFF